Below are 19 T cell receptor beta chains sequenced from a single sample in a study of CD8 T cells in Susac syndrome. cDNA came from about 0.5 to 1 ug RNA primed by random hexamers. Each CDR3 protein gets one entry after TCRdb re-called the immunoSEQ multiplex PCR reads with MiXCR. The profile covers more than 100,000 distinct CDR3 sequences, with 65% to 90% appearing a single time and around 0.5% taken by the ten largest. Sequencing was carried out using CD8+ T cells from PBMCs. The receptors originated from a human donor with multiple sclerosis.

This clonotype was recorded only once. The chain carries TRBV10-2 and TRBJ1-2, with 9 bases that match TRBD1. The CDR3 spans 14 residues. Germline CDR1 and CDR2: WSHSY and SAAADI. V was pared by 11 bases and J by 4 bases, with 11 bases of the junction left unmatched. The CDR3 region has the DNA TGCGCCGTAAACCGGGACAGGGTGATCTATGGCTACACCTTC. Protein sequence: CAVNRDRVIYGYTF.

The chain links TRBV18 to TRBJ2-7; 9 bases match TRBD2. Per the germline V gene, CDR1 is KGHSH and CDR2 is LQKENI. V trimming: 3 bases; J trimming: 1 base; junction bases outside the gene matches: 1. The CDR3 sequence is 14 residues long. DNA of the CDR3: TGTGCCAGCTCACCGACTAGCGGATCCTACGAGCAGTACGTC. This encodes CASSPTSGSYEQYV.

V is TRBV13 and J is TRBJ1-6, with D maybe TRBD1 (6 bases). This CDR3 is 17 amino acids long. CDR1 and CDR2 (germline): PRHDT, FYEKMQ (reference sequence). V was cut by 5 bases and J by 4 bases, with 18 bases left in between. CDR3 in amino acids: CASSARGGGSYNSPLHF. The CDR3, as DNA: TGTGCCAGCAGCGCCCGAGGGGGGGGAAGTTATAATTCACCCCTCCACTTT.

This sequence joins TRBV7-9 and TRBJ2-7; a weak D match, TRBD1 (6 bases). V lost 4 bases and J lost 4, with 11 bases in between. This CDR3 is 13 amino acids long. The germline gives CDR1 SEHNR, CDR2 FQNEAQ (reference sequence). The CDR3 region is CASSYVRGYEQYF. The CDR3 DNA is TGTGCCAGCAGCTATGTCAGGGGTTACGAGCAGTACTTC.

This rearrangement joins TRBV27 to TRBJ1-6, with a weak D call TRBD1 (6 bases). V was pared by 8 bases and J by 8 bases, with 19 bases between. CDR1 and CDR2 from the germline V gene are MNHEY and SMNVEV (reference sequence). There are 15 residues in the CDR3. The CDR3 is CASRRDIGEDSPLHF. For the CDR3, the DNA is TGTGCCAGCCGTCGGGACATTGGGGAGGATTCACCCCTCCACTTT.

This rearrangement joins TRBV7-6 to TRBJ2-6; a weak D match, TRBD2 (6 bases). Between the trimmed V and J ends, which lost 0 bases and 0 bases, there was a span of 12 bases. The length of the CDR3 is 18 residues. The germline V gene has CDR1 SGHVS and CDR2 FNYEAQ. The CDR3: CASSLAGGYPSGANVLTF. In nucleotides, the CDR3 is TGTGCCAGCAGCTTAGCTGGGGGGTACCCCTCTGGGGCCAACGTCCTGACTTTC. Drawing the rest from reference TRBV7-6 and TRBJ2-6, the complete variable domain is GAGVSQSPRYKVTKRGQDVALRCDPISGHVSLYWYRQALGQGPEFLTYFNYEAQQDKSGLPNDRFSAERPEGSISTLTIQRTEQRDSAMYRCASSLAGGYPSGANVLTFGAGSRLTVL.

V is TRBV27 and J is TRBJ2-1; D remains unclear. From germline, CDR1 is MNHEY and CDR2 SMNVEV (reference sequence). The CDR3 runs 14 residues. V was trimmed by 0 bases and J by 4 bases, leaving 7 bases between them. In DNA form, the CDR3 reads TGTGCCAGCAGTTTATCGCGGAATTACAATGAGCAGTTCTTC. It encodes CASSLSRNYNEQFF.

J is TRBJ1-5 and V is TRBV19; D might be TRBD1 (5 bases). Germline CDR1 and CDR2: LNHDA and SQIVND (reference sequence). V lost 3 bases and J lost 1, with 7 bases in between. The CDR3 length is 14 residues. The CDR3 coding sequence is TGTGCCAGTAGTATGTGGGGGAGCAATCAGCCCCAGCATTTT. As protein: CASSMWGSNQPQHF. Drawing the rest from reference TRBV19 and TRBJ1-5, the complete variable domain is DGGITQSPKYLFRKEGQNVTLSCEQNLNHDAMYWYRQDPGQGLRLIYYSQIVNDFQKGDIAEGYSVSREKKESFPLTVTSAQKNPTAFYLCASSMWGSNQPQHFGDGTRLSIL.

The genes are TRBV15 and TRBJ2-2; 13 bases are a match to TRBD2. The CDR3 totals 19 residues. Trimming removed 0 bases from V and 3 bases from J; junction bases left unmatched: 7. CDR1 is LNHNV and CDR2 is YYDKDF in the germline V gene (reference sequence). In DNA, the CDR3 is TGTGCCACCAGCAGAGATGTTACTAGCGGGAGGGTGTACACCGGGGAGCTGTTTTTT. Its protein is CATSRDVTSGRVYTGELFF.

The rearrangement links TRBV19 to TRBJ1-5; D gene ambiguous. From germline, CDR1 is LNHDA and CDR2 SQIVND (reference sequence). This CDR3 spans 13 amino acids. The V end lost 7 bases, the J end lost 10 bases, and 17 bases lay between the germline ends. In DNA form, the CDR3 reads TGTGCCAGTAATGAAGGGCCAATTGTACCCCAGCATTTT. Residues: CASNEGPIVPQHF. Full variable domain (remainder filled in from reference TRBV19 and TRBJ1-5): DGGITQSPKYLFRKEGQNVTLSCEQNLNHDAMYWYRQDPGQGLRLIYYSQIVNDFQKGDIAEGYSVSREKKESFPLTVTSAQKNPTAFYLCASNEGPIVPQHFGDGTRLSIL.

This clonotype was found once. V is TRBV12-3 or TRBV12-4 and J is TRBJ1-1; no reliable D call. V lost 2 bases and J 4 bases, leaving 11 bases between the germline ends. This CDR3 region has 14 residues. The CDR3 sequence is CASSLLSTLTEAFF. DNA for the CDR3: TGTGCCAGCAGTTTACTCTCCACCCTCACTGAAGCTTTCTTT.

This chain joins TRBV5-1 and TRBJ1-5; D not resolved. The CDR3 is 14 residues long. Trimming left V 0 bases short and J 3 bases short, with 7 bases between. Germline V gene data show CDR1 as SGHRS and CDR2 as YFSETQ. This CDR3 reads CASSLGEFNQPQHF. The CDR3 DNA follows: TGCGCCAGCAGCTTGGGGGAGTTCAATCAGCCCCAGCATTTT.

This clonotype has a handful of counts. The chain combines TRBV7-9 with TRBJ1-2; D unresolved. The V gene lost 2 bases and the J gene lost 5 bases, with 24 bases spanning the gap. CDR3 length: 18 residues. The germline gives CDR1 SEHNR, CDR2 FQNEAQ (reference sequence). The CDR3 DNA reads as TGTGCCAGCAGCTTAACGACTTTTCAGAGTGGGTCGAGGTATGGCTACACCTTC. This codes for CASSLTTFQSGSRYGYTF.

J is TRBJ2-1 and V is TRBV3-1; 16 bases fit TRBD2. Germline V gene sequence: CDR1 LGHDT, CDR2 YNNKEL (reference sequence). V shed 1 base and J 2 bases; nucleotides not matched to a gene: 8. This CDR3 is built from 20 residues. DNA for the CDR3: TGTGCCAGCAGCCAAGGAGGGACTAGCGGGGGGGCAGTCCCCTACAATGAGCAGTTCTTC. It yields the protein CASSQGGTSGGAVPYNEQFF.

The chain combines TRBV28 with TRBJ2-1, with a weak D call TRBD2 (5 bases). The CDR3 totals 11 residues. Per the germline V gene, CDR1 is MDHEN and CDR2 is SYDVKM. Trimming took 4 bases from V and 10 from J, leaving 8 bases between them. The CDR3 DNA follows: TGTGCCAGCAGTTACTTAGCGGAGCAGTTCTTC. This translates into CASSYLAEQFF.

CDR3 DNA sequence: TGTGCCAGCAGCTTGGAGTCAGGCTCTTTCGTCACTGAAGCTTTCTTT. As protein: CASSLESGSFVTEAFF. V and J are TRBV5-8 and TRBJ1-1; no firm D call. The CDR3 spans 16 residues. Germline V CDR1 and CDR2: SGHTS, YDEGEE. Trimming took off 0 bases at V and 4 bases at J, with 16 bases between the two ends.

This clonotype was seen a few times. The gene calls are TRBV6-1 and TRBJ2-1; tentative D call: TRBD1 (5 bases). The CDR3 runs to 15 residues. The germline gives CDR1 MNHNS, CDR2 SASEGT. With 7 bases removed from V and 4 bases from J, the gap between germline ends came to 17 bases. CDR3 in DNA: TGTGCCAGCATTAAGCACTGGACAACATACAATGAGCAGTTCTTC. As protein: CASIKHWTTYNEQFF.

The chain couples TRBV2 to TRBJ2-5; weak D call: TRBD2 (6 bases). Germline V CDR1 and CDR2: SNHLY, FYNNEI. CDR3 length: 18 amino acids. The V end lost 4 bases, the J end lost 1 base, and 22 bases lay between the germline ends. This chain's CDR3 is CASSGSVASGLIQETQYF. The CDR3 region has the DNA TGTGCCAGCAGTGGATCAGTAGCGAGCGGGTTAATCCAAGAGACCCAGTACTTC. The whole variable domain, filled in from reference TRBV2 and TRBJ2-5, reads EPEVTQTPSHQVTQMGQEVILRCVPISNHLYFYWYRQILGQKVEFLVSFYNNEISEKSEIFDDQFSVERPDGSNFTLKIRSTKLEDSAMYFCASSGSVASGLIQETQYFGPGTRLLVL.

The V gene is TRBV11-2, the J gene TRBJ2-7, with D tentatively TRBD2 (6 bases). The germline CDR1 and CDR2 sequences are SGHAT and FQNNGV. The CDR3 totals 13 residues. The germline V and J ends were trimmed by 5 bases and 2 bases, with 10 bases remaining between them. The CDR3, as DNA: TGTGCCAGCAGCCCTGGCGGGGCCTACGAGCAGTACGTC. This encodes CASSPGGAYEQYV.